These 6 T cell receptor beta chains were all obtained from the same sample, sequenced in a study of blood T cell repertoires in COVID-19. Generated by immunoSEQ multiplex PCR, the TCRdb table keeps only in-frame clones and is missing some. The sample shows about 61,000 clones, approximately 86% of them seen only once. The sequenced sample was peripheral blood. The receptors originated from a human donor in a cohort sampled during active COVID-19.

The chain recombines TRBV15 with TRBJ2-7, with TRBD2 identical over 11 bases. V lost 9 bases to trimming and J lost 3 bases; unmatched junction nucleotides: 10. The length of the CDR3 is 15 residues. Germline CDR1 and CDR2: LNHNV and YYDKDF (reference sequence). The CDR3 here is CATARASGRIYEQYF. The CDR3 DNA reads TGTGCCACTGCACGGGCTAGCGGGAGGATCTACGAGCAGTACTTC.

The V gene is TRBV7-3, the J gene TRBJ2-2; the D gene is possibly TRBD1 (6 bases). The CDR3 is 16 amino acids. Germline values: CDR1 SGHTA, CDR2 FQGTGA. V was shortened by 3 bases and J by 4 bases, with 15 bases between the two germline ends. The CDR3: CASSLMPPGATGELFF. The DNA of the CDR3 is TGTGCCAGCAGCTTGATGCCCCCAGGGGCCACCGGGGAGCTGTTTTTT.

The chain couples TRBV3-1 (or the pseudogene TRBV3-2) to TRBJ1-2; perhaps TRBD1 as D (6 bases). V was pared by 0 bases and J by 5 bases, with 13 bases between. Germline lookup yields CDR1 LGHDT and CDR2 YNNKEL (reference sequence). This CDR3 spans 15 amino acids. This chain's CDR3 is CASSQDNTGRYGYTF. The DNA for the CDR3 is TGTGCCAGCAGCCAAGATAACACAGGGCGGTATGGCTACACCTTC.

The chain carries TRBV7-3 and TRBJ2-1; 14 bases align to TRBD2. The trim removed 6 bases at V and 9 bases at J, leaving 7 bases unmatched. The CDR3 totals 15 residues. CDR1 SGHTA and CDR2 FQGTGA come from the germline V gene. The CDR3 sequence: CASSYPTSGRGEQFF. Written as DNA, the CDR3 is TGTGCCAGCAGTTATCCGACTAGCGGGAGGGGTGAGCAGTTCTTC.

The V and J genes are TRBV10-3 and TRBJ1-5; possibly TRBD1 for D (5 bases). The CDR3 length is 14 residues. Germline CDR1 and CDR2: ENHRY and SYGVKD. V was shortened by 2 bases and J by 4 bases, with 9 bases between the two germline ends. The CDR3, as DNA: TGTGCCATCAGTGAGGGGGGAGGGAATCAGCCCCAGCATTTT. Translation gives CAISEGGGNQPQHF.

V and J are TRBV5-5 and TRBJ1-2; 8 bases align to TRBD1. Germline CDR1 reads SGHKS; CDR2 reads YYEKEE (reference sequence). The CDR3 is made up of 15 amino acids. V lost 2 bases, J lost 0 bases, and 3 bases stayed unmatched. The CDR3 DNA sequence: TGTGCCAGCAGCTTAGGGACAGGCACTAACTATGGCTACACCTTC. It yields the protein CASSLGTGTNYGYTF.